Shown below are 12 T cell receptor beta chains from a single sample sequenced in a study of Graves' ophthalmopathy and Graves' hyperthyroidism. The study amplified TCR beta CDR3 regions using RNA transcripts. HTBI primers served in a first-round RT-PCR, which a second-round multiplex PCR followed. TCRdb processed the multiplex PCR reads anew with MiXCR; each CDR3 protein has one entry. The sample lists some 200,000 distinct CDR3 sequences; under 30% were seen once. What was sequenced was peripheral blood. Receptors originate from a man aged 45-65 years with Graves' ophthalmopathy.

This clonotype was seen at least ten times. CDR3 protein: CSADGPNYGYTF. CDR3 in DNA: TGCAGTGCGGACGGGCCTAACTATGGCTACACCTTC. The chain couples TRBV20-1 to TRBJ1-2; D is ambiguous. V was shortened by 6 bases and J by 0 bases, with 8 bases between the two germline ends. This CDR3 is built from 12 residues. Per the germline V gene, CDR1 is DFQATT and CDR2 is SNEGSKA (reference sequence).

The genes are TRBV20-1 and TRBJ2-7; weak D call: TRBD1 (6 bases). Germline CDR1 reads DFQATT; CDR2 reads SNEGSKA (reference sequence). V was shortened by 5 bases and J by 4 bases, with 15 bases between the two germline ends. This CDR3 comprises 13 residues. CDR3 bases: TGCAGTGCTCGCCCCCCAGGGGTTTACGAGCAGTACTTC. Translating it yields CSARPPGVYEQYF.

The sample holds many counts of this clonotype. This rearrangement joins TRBV15 to TRBJ1-2; the D gene is possibly TRBD1 (5 bases). The CDR3 is 16 amino acids. Germline-derived CDR1 and CDR2 are LNHNV and YYDKDF (reference sequence). Trimming pared 0 bases from V and 2 bases from J, leaving 13 bases between. CDR3 coding DNA: TGTGCCACCAGCAGAGATGGCGAGGGGCGGAACTATGGCTACACCTTC. This codes for CATSRDGEGRNYGYTF. Variable domain in full (rest from reference TRBV15 and TRBJ1-2): DAMVIQNPRYQVTQFGKPVTLSCSQTLNHNVMYWYQQKSSQAPKLLFHYYDKDFNNEADTPDNFQSRRPNTSFCFLDIRSPGLGDTAMYLCATSRDGEGRNYGYTFGSGTRLTVV.

The rearrangement joins TRBV6-1 to TRBJ1-2; TRBD1 aligns across 8 bases. The CDR3 has 11 residues. With V trimmed by 7 bases and J by 8 bases, 3 bases remained unmatched. CDR1 MNHNS and CDR2 SASEGT come from the germline V gene. DNA of the CDR3: TGTGCCAGCAACGACAGGGGCGGCTACACCTTC. This sequence encodes CASNDRGGYTF.

About this clonotype: Compared with germline, one end of the junction differs, possibly owing to a read error. J is TRBJ2-6 and V is TRBV27; D is uncertain. The CDR3 sequence is 15 residues long. Germline lookup yields CDR1 MNHEY and CDR2 SMNVEV (reference sequence). As DNA, the CDR3 is TGTGCCAGCAGTATATCCTTAGGCCGGGCCAACGTCCTGACTTTC. Translated: CASSISLGRANVLTF.

Ten or more counts support this clonotype. The V call is TRBV6-2 or TRBV6-3, the J call TRBJ2-7; no clear D. This CDR3 has 12 amino acids. Germline values: CDR1 MNHEY, CDR2 SVGEGT. V lost 4 bases and J 3 bases, leaving 7 bases between the germline ends. The CDR3 DNA reads as TGTGCCAGCAGTTCTGCGATCTACGAGCAGTACTTC. Translated: CASSSAIYEQYF.

In this sample, this clonotype turned up many times. This chain connects TRBV6-1 to TRBJ1-5, with 7 bases that match TRBD1. The germline gives CDR1 MNHNS, CDR2 SASEGT. Unmatched junction bases numbered 4, after V lost 4 bases and J lost 4 bases. CDR3 length equals 14 residues. CDR3 in amino acids: CASSATGWNQPQHF. The CDR3 DNA sequence: TGTGCCAGCAGTGCGACAGGGTGGAATCAGCCCCAGCATTTT.

Many counts were recorded for this clonotype. The V call is TRBV28, the J call TRBJ1-6; the match to TRBD1 covers 7 bases. Germline V gene sequence: CDR1 MDHEN, CDR2 SYDVKM. The CDR3 length is 15 residues. The ends lost 3 bases at V and 7 bases at J; junction bases unmatched: 6. The CDR3 sequence: CASSLDGTVNSPLHF. CDR3 nucleotides: TGTGCCAGCAGTTTGGACGGGACAGTCAATTCACCCCTCCACTTT.

This clonotype was recorded at least ten times. The V gene is TRBV6-2 or TRBV6-3, the J gene TRBJ2-7; 11 positions match TRBD2. V gave up 8 bases and J gave up 3 bases; unmatched junction bases: 0. CDR3 length: 12 residues. Germline V gene data show CDR1 as MNHEY and CDR2 as SVGEGT. CDR3: CASGLAGYEQYF. DNA for the CDR3: TGTGCCAGCGGACTAGCGGGCTACGAGCAGTACTTC.

This clonotype was seen more than once but under ten times. This chain links TRBV10-3 with TRBJ2-7, with 7 positions matching TRBD1. This CDR3 has 17 amino acids. Germline trimming cut 3 bases from V and 0 bases from J; bases unmatched to any gene: 11. CDR1 ENHRY and CDR2 SYGVKD come from the germline V gene. The CDR3 bases are TGTGCCATCAGTGAATCCCCAGGGGGTCGCCGCTCCTACGAGCAGTACTTC. This codes for CAISESPGGRRSYEQYF.

This clonotype was counted at least ten times. V and J are TRBV29-1 and TRBJ1-2; 7 bases agree with TRBD1. There are 12 residues in the CDR3. The V gene's germline CDR1 is SQVTM and CDR2 ANQGSEA. Trimming took 8 bases from V and 4 from J; bases not matched to a gene: 7. CDR3 nucleotides: TGCAGCTCGGTGACAGGGACCTATGGCTACACCTTC. This encodes CSSVTGTYGYTF.

This clonotype came up many times. This sequence may be a read error, since a much larger clone differs from it by one base. The J gene is TRBJ1-1, the V gene TRBV6-1; D gene ambiguous. This CDR3 region has 13 residues. V lost 7 bases to trimming and J lost 4 bases, with 13 bases between them. Germline V lookup: CDR1 MNHNS, CDR2 SASEGT. Here the CDR3 reads CASNSIMSTEAFF. The CDR3 DNA is TGTGCCAGCAACTCGATCATGAGCACTGAAGCTTTCTTT.